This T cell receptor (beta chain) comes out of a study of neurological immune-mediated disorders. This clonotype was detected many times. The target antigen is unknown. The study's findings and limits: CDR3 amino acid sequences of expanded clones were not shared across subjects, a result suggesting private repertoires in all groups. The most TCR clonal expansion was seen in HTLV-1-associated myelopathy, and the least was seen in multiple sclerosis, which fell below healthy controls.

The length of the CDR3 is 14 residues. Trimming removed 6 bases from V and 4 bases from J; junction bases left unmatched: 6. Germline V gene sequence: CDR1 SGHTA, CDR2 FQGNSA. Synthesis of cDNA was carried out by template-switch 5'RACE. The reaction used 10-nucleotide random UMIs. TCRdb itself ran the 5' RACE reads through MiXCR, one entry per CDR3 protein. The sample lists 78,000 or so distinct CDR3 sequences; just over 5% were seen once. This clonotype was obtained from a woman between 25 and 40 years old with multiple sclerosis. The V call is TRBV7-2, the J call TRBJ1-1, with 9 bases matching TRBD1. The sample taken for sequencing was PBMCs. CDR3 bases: TGTGCCAGCAGTTTCCGGGACAGGGCCACTGAAGCTTTCTTT. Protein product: CASSFRDRATEAFF.